Listed here are 11 T cell receptor beta chains from one sample, sequenced in a study of CD8+CD57+ T cells in acquired aplastic anemia. Whoever was chosen for sequencing had shown CD8+CD57+ cell expansion by flow cytometry. The template used for profiling TCR beta VDJ and CDR3 was genomic DNA. TCRdb re-called the reads through MiXCR, storing one row per CDR3 protein. Here the sample spans 200,000 or so distinct CDR3 sequences, around three fifths being singletons. The sequenced sample was sorted CD4+, CD8+, or CD8+CD57+ T cells (not recorded which) from PBMCs. Receptors originate from a human donor with aplastic anemia.

This clonotype was counted at least ten times. The chain recombines TRBV9 with TRBJ1-6; D ambiguous. The CDR3 spans 15 residues. Trimming took off 4 bases at V and 10 bases at J, with 18 bases between the two ends. CDR1 is SGDLS and CDR2 is YYNGEE in the germline V gene. The CDR3 DNA follows: TGTGCCAGCAGCCCAATCGGAGGGCCGGGGTCACCCCTCCACTTT. It translates to CASSPIGGPGSPLHF. Combining the CDR3 with reference TRBV9 and TRBJ1-6 gives the whole variable domain DSGVTQTPKHLITATGQRVTLRCSPRSGDLSVYWYQQSLDQGLQFLIQYYNGEERAKGNILERFSAQQFPDLHSELNLSSLELGDSALYFCASSPIGGPGSPLHFGNGTRLTVT.

This chain connects TRBV9 to TRBJ1-6; 7 nucleotides agree with TRBD1. CDR1 is SGDLS, CDR2 YYNGEE, per germline. V was clipped by 3 bases and J by 9 bases; unmatched bases: 9. The CDR3 has 15 residues. DNA for the CDR3: TGTGCCAGCAGCGCAGGGGGGGACCTCGGTTCACCCCTCCACTTT. This encodes CASSAGGDLGSPLHF.

This chain links TRBV15 with TRBJ1-2; D gene ambiguous. Trimming pared 0 bases from V and 7 bases from J, leaving 6 bases between. CDR3 length equals 12 residues. Germline lookup yields CDR1 LNHNV and CDR2 YYDKDF (reference sequence). The CDR3: CATSRDPGGYTF. The CDR3 DNA reads as TGTGCCACCAGCAGAGACCCGGGTGGCTACACCTTC.

The gene calls are TRBV6-1 and TRBJ1-6; 8 bases agree with TRBD1. Per germline, CDR1 MNHNS and CDR2 SASEGT. The length of the CDR3 is 15 residues. The ends lost 6 bases at V and 7 bases at J; junction bases unmatched: 8. CDR3 DNA sequence: TGTGCCAGCAGAAGGGACAGGTCGGGAAATTCACCCCTCCACTTT. Its protein product is CASRRDRSGNSPLHF.

This clonotype came up once. V and J are TRBV6-5 and TRBJ2-3; D perhaps matches TRBD2 (7 bases). Germline CDR1 reads MNHEY; CDR2 reads SVGAGI. This CDR3 is built from 16 residues. Trimming stripped 2 bases from V and 6 bases from J, with 18 bases between. The CDR3 DNA sequence: TGTGCCAGCAGTTACCTCCGGACAGCGGGGACGGATACGCAGTATTTT. Amino acid sequence: CASSYLRTAGTDTQYF.

This clonotype was detected a few times. V gene TRBV10-2 combines with J gene TRBJ1-5; D may be TRBD1 (5 bases). Germline V gives CDR1 WSHSY, CDR2 SAAADI. The germline V and J ends were trimmed by 3 bases and 3 bases, with 6 bases remaining between them. The CDR3 runs 13 residues. The CDR3 nucleotides are TGCGCCAGCAGTGACAGGGCCAATCAGCCCCAGCATTTT. Translation: CASSDRANQPQHF.

V and J are TRBV20-1 and TRBJ1-1; D call uncertain. CDR3 length: 14 residues. Germline values: CDR1 DFQATT, CDR2 SNEGSKA (reference sequence). Trimming pared 5 bases from V and 1 base from J, leaving 14 bases between. The CDR3 protein is CSAEEVNKNTEAFF. DNA for the CDR3: TGCAGTGCTGAAGAGGTGAACAAGAACACTGAAGCTTTCTTT.

V and J are TRBV12-3 or TRBV12-4 and TRBJ2-3; 12 bases align to TRBD2. V shed 4 bases and J 11 bases; nucleotides not matched to a gene: 7. This CDR3 contains 14 residues. CDR3 loop: CASSSTSGSHEQYF. CDR3 DNA: TGTGCCAGCAGTTCGACTAGCGGGAGCCATGAGCAGTATTTT.

The rearrangement uses TRBV15 and TRBJ2-7; 8 nucleotides align to TRBD2. The CDR3 loop spans 16 amino acids. Germline V lookup: CDR1 LNHNV, CDR2 YYDKDF (reference sequence). V lost 2 bases to trimming and J lost 0 bases; unmatched junction nucleotides: 6. The CDR3 is CATSRQLAGSSYEQYF. The CDR3 coding sequence is TGTGCCACCAGCAGACAGCTAGCGGGCAGCTCCTACGAGCAGTACTTC.

This clonotype was seen only a few times. The V and J genes are TRBV20-1 and TRBJ2-7; TRBD1 matches at 7 bases. This CDR3 contains 14 residues. After removal of 3 bases from V and 2 bases from J, the junction contained 7 bases not matched to a gene. CDR1 DFQATT and CDR2 SNEGSKA come from the germline V gene (reference sequence). The CDR3 DNA reads as TGCAGTGCTAGCCTTGACAGGGTTGCCTACGAGCAGTACTTC. As protein: CSASLDRVAYEQYF.

The chain combines TRBV25-1 with TRBJ1-5; D is ambiguous. There are 14 residues in the CDR3. V was trimmed by 5 bases and J by 0 bases, leaving 8 bases between them. Germline V gene data show CDR1 as MGHDK and CDR2 as SYGVNS. CDR3: CASSFGDSNQPQHF. DNA of the CDR3: TGTGCCAGCAGTTTTGGAGATAGCAATCAGCCCCAGCATTTT.